The rows below give T cell receptor beta chains drawn from one sample of a study of T cell responses to AZD1222 COVID-19 vaccine. Assay: immunoSEQ multiplex PCR; the TCRdb copy retains only in-frame clones and omits some. The repertoire holds some 130,000 clones, approximately 85% seen once, with around 8.3% in the top ten. The specimen was peripheral blood, collected 28 days after the second dose of the MenACWY control vaccine. These receptors came from an adult who received the MenACWY meningococcal vaccine as a control. CDR3s include the opening cysteine and the closing phenylalanine or tryptophan. The order of the fields is J gene, D gene, clone size, V gene, CDR3 protein, CDR3 DNA. D genes are given only for firm matches. A clone size is listed for some rows: how often the clone was seen (once, few, many), or a class if it is expanded.

TRBJ2-7 TRBD1 NA TRBV24-1 CATSDHPGQEAYEQYF TGTGCCACCAGTGACCACCCGGGACAGGAAGCCTACGAGCAGTACTTC
TRBJ2-5 TRBD2 NA TRBV2 CASSGLGETQYF TGTGCCAGCAGCGGACTAGGGGAGACCCAGTACTTC
TRBJ2-1 TRBD2 NA TRBV9 CASSARGGLYNEQFF TGTGCCAGCAGCGCTCGCGGGGGGCTTTACAATGAGCAGTTCTTC
TRBJ2-5 NA NA TRBV5-1 CASSYNINRRQETQYF TGCGCCAGCAGCTATAATATCAACAGGAGACAAGAGACCCAGTACTTC
TRBJ2-7 TRBD2 NA TRBV18 CASSSGGSEQYF TGTGCCAGCTCATCGGGGGGGTCCGAGCAGTACTTC
TRBJ1-1 NA NA TRBV7-3 CASSQSGTGAFF TGTGCCAGCAGCCAGAGCGGCACAGGGGCTTTCTTT
TRBJ1-1 NA NA TRBV11-2 CASTKMNTEAFF TGTGCCAGCACCAAAATGAACACTGAAGCTTTCTTT
TRBJ1-6 NA NA TRBV18 CASSQGPGNNSPLHF TGTGCCAGCTCCCAAGGACCAGGCAATAATTCACCCCTCCACTTT
TRBJ2-2 NA NA TRBV2 CASRPGAHTGELFF TGTGCCAGCAGGCCGGGAGCTCACACCGGGGAGCTGTTTTTT
TRBJ1-1 NA NA TRBV3-1/TRBV3-2 CASSHFSVRGGLNEAFF TGTGCCAGCAGCCATTTCTCCGTGAGGGGGGGACTTAACGAAGCTTTCTTT
TRBJ2-3 NA NA TRBV10-3 CAISESGKGSTDTQYF TGTGCCATCAGTGAGTCGGGGAAGGGGAGCACAGATACGCAGTATTTT
TRBJ2-2 NA NA TRBV3-1/TRBV3-2 CASSQVSGHRTGELFF TGTGCCAGCAGCCAAGTATCAGGGCATAGGACCGGGGAGCTGTTTTTT
TRBJ2-1 NA NA TRBV27 CASSPLQGADRNEQFF TGTGCCAGCAGTCCGCTCCAGGGTGCGGATAGGAATGAGCAGTTCTTC
TRBJ1-2 TRBD1 NA TRBV3-1/TRBV3-2 CASSPPTGEDGYTF TGTGCCAGCAGCCCTCCGACAGGGGAGGATGGCTACACCTTC
TRBJ1-1 NA NA TRBV12-3/TRBV12-4 CASSPGPYTEAFF TGTGCCAGCAGTCCAGGGCCCTACACTGAAGCTTTCTTT
TRBJ1-4 NA few TRBV5-1 CASSLVGDANEKLFF TGCGCCAGCAGCTTGGTAGGAGACGCTAATGAAAAACTGTTTTTT
TRBJ2-7 TRBD1 few TRBV5-1 CASSPGTAVSYEQYF TGCGCCAGCAGTCCCGGGACAGCGGTCTCCTACGAGCAGTACTTC
TRBJ2-7 NA NA TRBV11-3 CASSLRHAGGYEQYF TGTGCCAGCAGCCTAAGACATGCCGGAGGGTACGAGCAGTACTTC
TRBJ1-3 NA once TRBV7-9 CASSSGTVTRNTIYF TGTGCCAGCAGCTCCGGGACCGTCACTAGAAACACCATATATTTT
TRBJ2-2 TRBD1 NA TRBV19 CASGGQGFTGELFF TGTGCCAGTGGAGGACAGGGCTTCACCGGGGAGCTGTTTTTT
TRBJ1-1 TRBD1 NA TRBV29-1 CSSKTGLNTEAFF TGCAGCTCTAAGACAGGGCTGAACACTGAAGCTTTCTTT
TRBJ2-5 NA once TRBV6-2/TRBV6-3 CASSYSKARRTVGRETQYF TGTGCCAGCAGTTACTCGAAAGCGAGGCGGACGGTAGGTCGAGAGACCCAGTACTTC
TRBJ1-2 NA NA TRBV7-6 CASSLEQGFNYGYTF TGTGCCAGCAGCTTAGAGCAGGGGTTTAACTATGGCTACACCTTC
TRBJ2-3 NA few TRBV5-1 CASSFSQGSGTDTQYF TGCGCCAGCAGCTTCTCACAGGGAAGTGGTACAGATACGCAGTATTTT
TRBJ1-1 NA once TRBV12-2 CASRLARGSSHNDTEAFF TGTGCAAGTCGCTTAGCAAGGGGGAGTTCGCATAACGACACTGAAGCTTTCTTT
TRBJ2-1 TRBD2 NA TRBV18 CASLRTSGGNEQFF TGTGCCAGCCTCCGGACTAGCGGGGGTAATGAGCAGTTCTTC
TRBJ2-7 TRBD1 NA TRBV5-1 CASSSTGDPSYEQYF TGCGCCAGCAGCTCGACAGGGGACCCTTCCTACGAGCAGTACTTC
TRBJ2-1 TRBD2 NA TRBV19 CASSLRGTRGEQFF TGTGCCAGTAGTCTGCGGGGGACGCGGGGTGAGCAGTTCTTC
TRBJ2-2 NA NA TRBV2 CASSDRVNTGELFF TGTGCCAGCAGTGACAGGGTTAACACCGGGGAGCTGTTTTTT
TRBJ1-2 NA NA TRBV2 CASSDPMVPRDGYTF TGTGCCAGCAGTGATCCGATGGTACCCCGGGATGGCTACACCTTC
TRBJ2-2 NA NA TRBV12-5 CASGLVLGTLNTGELFF TGTGCTAGTGGTTTGGTTTTGGGGACACTAAACACCGGGGAGCTGTTTTTT
TRBJ2-2 NA NA TRBV5-1 CASSLEGNTGELFF TGCGCCAGCAGCTTGGAAGGTAACACCGGGGAGCTGTTTTTT
TRBJ1-3 NA NA TRBV7-9 CASSLADEGYGNTIYF TGTGCCAGCAGCTTAGCGGACGAGGGTTACGGAAACACCATATATTTT
TRBJ2-7 NA NA TRBV9 CASSERGRASYEQYF TGTGCCAGCAGCGAGAGGGGACGGGCCAGCTACGAGCAGTACTTC
TRBJ1-1 NA NA TRBV11-2 CASSLAGRNTEAFF TGTGCCAGCAGCTTAGCCGGGAGGAACACTGAAGCTTTCTTT
TRBJ1-2 NA NA TRBV9 CASRPGGPHGYTF TGTGCCAGCAGGCCCGGGGGGCCTCATGGCTACACCTTC
TRBJ2-1 TRBD1 NA TRBV5-1 CASSAKEGQAYNEQFF TGCGCCAGCAGCGCCAAGGAGGGACAGGCCTACAATGAGCAGTTCTTC
TRBJ1-2 TRBD1 NA TRBV27 CASSLNAAGGWGVGYTF TGTGCCAGCAGTTTAAATGCGGCAGGGGGCTGGGGGGTAGGCTACACCTTC
TRBJ2-2 NA NA TRBV10-1 CASSDRPDDTGELFF TGCGCCAGCAGTGATCGGCCCGACGACACCGGGGAGCTGTTTTTT
TRBJ1-5 NA NA TRBV5-8 CASSRLRSNQPQHF TGTGCCAGCAGCCGACTTAGGAGCAATCAGCCCCAGCATTTT
TRBJ2-7 TRBD1 NA TRBV2 CASSVIRTGNPEQYF TGTGCCAGCAGTGTGATCCGGACAGGCAACCCCGAGCAGTACTTC
TRBJ2-1 TRBD1 NA TRBV27 CASSSGTGTAYNEQFF TGTGCCAGCAGTTCAGGGACAGGGACGGCCTACAATGAGCAGTTCTTC
TRBJ1-1 NA NA TRBV28 CASNPPGTQNTEAFF TGTGCCAGCAACCCACCCGGGACACAGAACACTGAAGCTTTCTTT
TRBJ2-1 NA NA TRBV7-3 CASSLRSGIYNEQFF TGTGCCAGCAGCTTAAGGAGCGGTATCTACAATGAGCAGTTCTTC
TRBJ1-4 NA NA TRBV5-1 CASSLRQGSGEKLFF TGCGCCAGCAGTCTTCGGCAGGGGTCGGGTGAAAAACTGTTTTTT
TRBJ1-2 NA NA TRBV27 CASSLPGSPYGYTF TGTGCCAGCAGTCTCCCCGGGTCCCCCTATGGCTACACCTTC